The subject of this entry is one T cell receptor (beta chain). This clonotype was seen at least ten times. The clone's antigen remains unknown. No clone much larger than this one lies a single base away; base qualities are absent. Instrument used: Illumina HiSeq 2500. Quantitative 5'-RACE with molecular barcodes was used to prepare TCR beta libraries. The original methods were these. Disease-linked TCR variants were identified with a new computational method built on a probabilistic model of VDJ rearrangement. The public reads were run again by TCRdb, first through fastp at Q25 and then through MiXCR, and only productive beta chains were kept. Under each unique CDR3 protein, matching rows form one entry showing the most common genes and DNA. The V and J calls, along with clone size, are taken from TCRdb and not from the paper's own processing. This sample lists around 160,000 distinct CDR3 sequences; 11% were detected once. The leading ten clones occupy under 35% of the sample.

The record originates from a study of CD8 T cells in ankylosing spondylitis (dated by TCRdb to about 2017). About the investigation overall: The study profiled T cell receptor beta repertoires in healthy donors and ankylosing spondylitis patients to find disease-linked TCR variants. The whole study cohort included about a hundred healthy donors and around 25 ankylosing spondylitis patients. Peripheral blood was sampled, and synovial fluid was also collected from ankylosing spondylitis patients.

Counted from cysteine to phenylalanine, this CDR3 has 15 amino acids. CDR3 DNA only is kept here, 45 bases in frame from base 1. Trimming takes 4 bases off V and 9 bases off J; junction bases not matched to a gene: 11. On the study overall, not on this receptor specifically: Blood from ankylosing spondylitis patients appeared to be characterized by a TCR beta motif made up of fewer than ten highly homologous amino acid variants. The disease-linked clones were reported as significantly enriched in matched synovial fluid samples from ankylosing spondylitis patients. Some motif variants had previously been reported in the synovial fluid and blood of reactive arthritis patients, which suggests shared mechanisms of disease initiation. The disease-linked clones showed a CD8+ phenotype and occurred at relatively low frequencies in peripheral blood.

The rearranged chain carries TRBV12-3 or TRBV12-4 and TRBJ2-1; 8 middle bases align to TRBD1. The source of this sequence is a male donor with ankylosing spondylitis or in good health (not recorded which). Sequenced sample: blood, either unsorted or a sorted T cell fraction (not recorded which). The bases are TGTGCCAGCAGTTCGACAGGGGAAAGACGGAGTGAGCAGTTCTTC. Its translation is CASSSTGERRSEQFF.